The 24 T cell receptor beta chains below come from one sample, sequenced in a study of siplizumab effects on memory and regulatory T cells. The table came from immunoSEQ multiplex PCR; TCRdb's copy has only in-frame clones and leaves some out. Here the sample spans some 100,000 clones, about 94% being singletons. Material: non-Treg CD4+ T cells sorted from blood. These receptors were collected from a human donor in good health.

V gene TRBV5-1 combines with J gene TRBJ2-3; a weak D match, TRBD1 (6 bases). Trimming shortened V by 3 bases and J by 0 bases, and 14 bases separated the two germline ends. The CDR3 sequence is 16 residues long. Germline V gives CDR1 SGHRS, CDR2 YFSETQ. CDR3 in DNA: TGCGCCAGCAGCTACCAGGGGATTACTAGCACAGATACGCAGTATTTT. This gives the protein CASSYQGITSTDTQYF.

The J gene is TRBJ1-5, the V gene TRBV5-6; D might be TRBD1 (6 bases). The CDR3 is 14 residues long. The ends were cut back, 3 bases at V and 2 bases at J, with 9 bases in the middle. The germline CDR1 and CDR2 sequences are SGHDT and YYEEEE. The CDR3 reads CASSSRQGNQPQHF. The CDR3 nucleotides are TGTGCCAGCAGCTCAAGACAGGGCAATCAGCCCCAGCATTTT.

J is TRBJ2-2 and V is TRBV5-6; D is ambiguous. This CDR3 has 17 amino acids. V lost 2 bases and J lost 2, with 16 bases in between. Germline CDR1 SGHDT, CDR2 YYEEEE. DNA of the CDR3: TGTGCCAGCAGCTTCTTACGACGGACGGCTAACACCGGGGAGCTGTTTTTT. This gives the protein CASSFLRRTANTGELFF.

The V call is TRBV6-5, the J call TRBJ2-7, with 7 bases aligning to TRBD2. CDR3 length: 14 residues. Germline CDR1 MNHEY, CDR2 SVGAGI. V shed 6 bases, J shed 4 bases, and the junction held 9 bases outside the gene matches. DNA for the CDR3: TGTGCCAGCAGGAGGGGAGGGTCTGCGTACGAGCAGTACTTC. Translating it yields CASRRGGSAYEQYF.

V is TRBV6-5 and J is TRBJ2-7; maybe TRBD2 (6 bases). The CDR3 has 15 amino acids. Germline lookup yields CDR1 MNHEY and CDR2 SVGAGI. V lost 9 bases, J lost 0 bases, and 18 bases lay in between. In DNA form, the CDR3 reads TGTGCCAGTCGTACCTTAGCGGCGTCCTCCTACGAGCAGTACTTC. It translates to CASRTLAASSYEQYF.

The chain carries TRBV23-1 and TRBJ2-5; possibly TRBD1 or TRBD2 for D (6 bases each). TRBV23-1 falls under the ORF class, with uncertain function. The CDR3 length is 14 residues. Trimming stripped 7 bases from V and 7 bases from J, with 19 bases between. CDR3 amino acids: CASTLGGWSGTQYF. The CDR3 coding sequence is TGCGCCAGCACGCTGGGGGGCTGGTCGGGGACCCAGTACTTC.

In this sample, this clone turned up once. V gene TRBV11-2 combines with J gene TRBJ2-3, with TRBD1 as a possible D gene (6 bases). The V gene lost 7 bases and the J gene lost 2 bases, with 13 bases spanning the gap. Germline V gene data show CDR1 as SGHAT and CDR2 as FQNNGV. The CDR3 totals 14 residues. The CDR3 DNA reads as TGTGCCAGCACCAGGGGTGTATACACAGATACGCAGTATTTT. Translated: CASTRGVYTDTQYF. Based on the CDR3 plus reference TRBV11-2 and TRBJ2-3, the full variable domain is EAGVAQSPRYKIIEKRQSVAFWCNPISGHATLYWYQQILGQGPKLLIQFQNNGVVDDSQLPKDRFSAERLKGVDSTLKIQPAKLEDSAVYLCASTRGVYTDTQYFGPGTRLTVL.

This clone was counted a single time. The J gene is TRBJ2-1, the V gene TRBV28, with 9 bases fitting TRBD2. Germline CDR1 reads MDHEN; CDR2 reads SYDVKM. The CDR3 covers 14 residues. Unmatched junction bases numbered 8, after V lost 7 bases and J lost 7 bases. This chain's CDR3 is CASKPGLAANEQFF. CDR3 DNA: TGTGCCAGCAAACCGGGACTAGCAGCAAATGAGCAGTTCTTC.

The chain carries TRBV2 and TRBJ2-7; 10 nucleotides match TRBD1. The CDR3 is 14 amino acids. Germline CDR1 reads SNHLY; CDR2 reads FYNNEI. The V segment lost 8 bases and the J segment 6 bases; nucleotides outside the gene matches: 10. The CDR3 bases are TGTGCCAGCCGATTCGGGACAGGGGAAGGCGAGCAGTACTTC. Its protein is CASRFGTGEGEQYF.

CDR3 protein: CASSWHSRGTEAFF. For the CDR3, the DNA is TGTGCCAGCAGCTGGCATTCCAGGGGTACTGAAGCTTTCTTT. The gene calls are TRBV5-5 and TRBJ1-1; tentative D call: TRBD1 (6 bases). The length of the CDR3 is 14 residues. Trimming took 3 bases from V and 5 from J, leaving 14 bases between them. Germline lookup yields CDR1 SGHKS and CDR2 YYEKEE (reference sequence).

The table lists this clone with a count of one. This rearrangement joins TRBV10-3 to TRBJ2-2; D ambiguous. Deletions cut 5 bases from V and 5 bases from J, with 21 bases between. Germline values: CDR1 ENHRY, CDR2 SYGVKD. The CDR3 extends over 17 amino acids. The CDR3 is CAISILDKFLTTGELFF. The CDR3 DNA follows: TGTGCCATCAGTATATTAGATAAATTCTTGACGACCGGGGAGCTGTTTTTT.

The gene calls are TRBV2 and TRBJ2-5; TRBD1 matches at 7 bases. Looked up from germline, CDR1 is SNHLY and CDR2 is FYNNEI. V gave up 8 bases and J gave up 2 bases; unmatched junction bases: 8. The length of the CDR3 is 14 residues. CDR3 in DNA: TGTGCCAGCCGGACCGGGACAGAGCAAGAGACCCAGTACTTC. Translated, it gives CASRTGTEQETQYF.

CDR3 sequence: CASSPLRSTDTQYF. CDR3 in DNA: TGTGCCAGCAGCCCCCTCCGGAGCACAGATACGCAGTATTTT. This chain uses TRBV7-2 with TRBJ2-3; D gene unclear. The germline gives CDR1 SGHTA, CDR2 FQGNSA. This CDR3 region has 14 residues. Between the trimmed V and J ends, which lost 5 bases and 0 bases, there was a span of 9 bases.

The rearrangement links TRBV5-4 to TRBJ1-2; D might be TRBD1 (6 bases). V was shortened by 4 bases and J by 4 bases, with 14 bases between the two germline ends. There are 14 residues in the CDR3. Germline V lookup: CDR1 SGHNT, CDR2 YYREEE (reference sequence). CDR3 DNA: TGTGCCAGCAGCGGGGGGGCCACCGTCTATGGCTACACCTTC. Translated: CASSGGATVYGYTF.

This clone has just a few counts. V usage is TRBV5-1 and J usage is TRBJ2-2; 12 nucleotides agree with TRBD2. Germline lookup yields CDR1 SGHRS and CDR2 YFSETQ. The CDR3 sequence is 15 residues long. With V trimmed by 4 bases and J by 5 bases, 3 bases remained unmatched. CDR3 protein: CASSIGTSGTGELFF. CDR3 DNA: TGCGCCAGCAGCATTGGGACTAGCGGGACCGGGGAGCTGTTTTTT.

This rearrangement joins TRBV9 to TRBJ2-1, with TRBD2 matching over 11 bases. V shed 4 bases and J 5 bases; nucleotides not matched to a gene: 8. CDR1 is SGDLS and CDR2 is YYNGEE in the germline V gene. CDR3 size: 16 residues. The CDR3 nucleotides read TGTGCCAGCAGCACAAAAGGGACTAGCGGACACAATGAGCAGTTCTTC. Protein product: CASSTKGTSGHNEQFF.

The gene calls are TRBV18 and TRBJ2-7; 7 bases agree with TRBD2. Losses at the gene ends were 8 bases for V and 1 base for J; bases not matched to a gene: 5. Germline values: CDR1 KGHSH, CDR2 LQKENI. The CDR3 totals 13 residues. As DNA, the CDR3 is TGTGCCAGCCTTACTAGCGATTCCTACGAGCAGTACTTC. It is translated as CASLTSDSYEQYF.

The chain has TRBV15 and TRBJ2-5, with D possibly matching TRBD2 (6 bases). The J call may not be correct, given that the DNA end is closer to TRBJ2-7. The germline V gene encodes CDR1 LNHNV and CDR2 YYDKDF (reference sequence). The CDR3 spans 13 residues. This chain's CDR3 is CATSIRENYEQYF. The CDR3 DNA follows: TGTGCCACCAGCATACGGGAGAACTACGAGCAGTACTTC.

The chain recombines TRBV5-1 with TRBJ2-7; 8 positions agree with TRBD1. V lost 1 base, J lost 6 bases, and 6 bases stayed unmatched. The CDR3 length is 14 residues. Germline V CDR1 and CDR2: SGHRS, YFSETQ. In DNA form, the CDR3 reads TGCGCCAGCAGCTTGAGGGACAGGCCAACCGAGCAGTACTTC. Its translation: CASSLRDRPTEQYF.

V usage is TRBV6-5 and J usage is TRBJ1-4, with 7 bases identical to TRBD1. Germline V lookup: CDR1 MNHEY, CDR2 SVGAGI. J lost 3 bases, V lost 4 bases, and 2 bases had no gene match. This CDR3 is 14 amino acids long. The CDR3 region is CASSFQGANEKLFF. The CDR3, as DNA: TGTGCCAGCAGTTTCCAGGGGGCTAATGAAAAACTGTTTTTT.

The chain joins TRBV30 to TRBJ1-1, with D unresolved. Germline loops: CDR1 GTSNPN, CDR2 SVGIG (reference sequence). V was pared by 0 bases and J by 10 bases, with 39 bases between. CDR3 size: 21 residues. CDR3 protein: CAWSVPIIRAYIRTSPGLAFF. CDR3 sequence (DNA): TGTGCCTGGAGTGTACCAATAATCCGGGCATACATAAGGACTTCCCCGGGTTTAGCTTTCTTT.

The chain couples TRBV18 to TRBJ2-3, with D hard to call. CDR1 is KGHSH and CDR2 is LQKENI in the germline V gene. The CDR3 has 12 residues. V shed 0 bases and J shed 4 bases, with 2 bases lying between them. CDR3 in amino acids: CASSPPSDTQYF. CDR3 DNA sequence: TGTGCCAGCTCACCACCTTCAGATACGCAGTATTTT. Complete variable domain (other parts from reference TRBV18 and TRBJ2-3): NAGVMQNPRHLVRRRGQEARLRCSPMKGHSHVYWYRQLPEEGLKFMVYLQKENIIDESGMPKERFSAEFPKEGPSILRIQQVVRGDSAAYFCASSPPSDTQYFGPGTRLTVL.

This chain uses TRBV5-5 with TRBJ1-5; 7 bases agree with TRBD1. This CDR3 has 16 residues. V lost 0 bases and J lost 0; bases outside the gene matches: 3. Germline CDR1 is SGHKS and CDR2 is YYEKEE (reference sequence). The CDR3 DNA reads as TGTGCCAGCAGCTTGGTAGGACAGGTTAGCAATCAGCCCCAGCATTTT. Its translation is CASSLVGQVSNQPQHF.

The J gene is TRBJ1-5, the V gene TRBV28; D is unresolved. Germline V gene sequence: CDR1 MDHEN, CDR2 SYDVKM. The CDR3 covers 12 residues. V lost 5 bases, J lost 4 bases, and 6 bases lay in between. CDR3 DNA: TGTGCCAGCAGTCGGATGAATCAGCCCCAGCATTTT. It encodes CASSRMNQPQHF.